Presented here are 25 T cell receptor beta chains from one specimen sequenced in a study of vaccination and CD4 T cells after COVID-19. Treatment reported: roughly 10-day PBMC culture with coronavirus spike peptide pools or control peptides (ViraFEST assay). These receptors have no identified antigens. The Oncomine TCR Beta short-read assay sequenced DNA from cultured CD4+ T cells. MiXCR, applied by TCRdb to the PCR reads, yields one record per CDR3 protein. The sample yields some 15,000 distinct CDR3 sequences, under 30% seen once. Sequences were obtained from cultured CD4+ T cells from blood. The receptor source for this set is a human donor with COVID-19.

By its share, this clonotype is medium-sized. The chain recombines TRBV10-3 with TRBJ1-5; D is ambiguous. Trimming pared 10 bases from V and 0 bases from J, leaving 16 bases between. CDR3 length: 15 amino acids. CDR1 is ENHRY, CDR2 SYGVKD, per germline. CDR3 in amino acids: CATEGWRYSNQPQHF. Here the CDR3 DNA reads TGTGCCACAGAGGGTTGGAGATATAGCAATCAGCCCCAGCATTTT.

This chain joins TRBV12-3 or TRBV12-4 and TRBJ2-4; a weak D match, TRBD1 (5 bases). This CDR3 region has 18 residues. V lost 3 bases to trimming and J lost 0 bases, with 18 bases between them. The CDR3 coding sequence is TGTGCCAGCAGTTTTGTCAGGGCAACCACCGCAGCCAAAAACATTCAGTACTTC. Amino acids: CASSFVRATTAAKNIQYF.

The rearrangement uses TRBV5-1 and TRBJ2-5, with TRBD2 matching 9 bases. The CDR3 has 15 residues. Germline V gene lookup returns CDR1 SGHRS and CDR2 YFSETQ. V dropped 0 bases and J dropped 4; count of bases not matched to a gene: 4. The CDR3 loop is CASSLDSSGVETQYF. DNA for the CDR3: TGCGCCAGCAGCTTGGATTCTAGCGGGGTAGAGACCCAGTACTTC.

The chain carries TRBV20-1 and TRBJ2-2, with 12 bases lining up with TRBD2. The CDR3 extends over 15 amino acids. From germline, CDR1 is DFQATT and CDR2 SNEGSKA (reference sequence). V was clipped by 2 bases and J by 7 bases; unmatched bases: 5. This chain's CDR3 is CSARLAGGLSGELFF. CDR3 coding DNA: TGCAGTGCTAGACTAGCGGGGGGGCTGAGCGGGGAGCTGTTTTTT.

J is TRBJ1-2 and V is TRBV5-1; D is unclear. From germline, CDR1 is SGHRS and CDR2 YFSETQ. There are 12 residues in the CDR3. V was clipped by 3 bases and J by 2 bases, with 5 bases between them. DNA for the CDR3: TGCGCCAGCAGCTCATCCAACTATGGCTACACCTTC. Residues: CASSSSNYGYTF.

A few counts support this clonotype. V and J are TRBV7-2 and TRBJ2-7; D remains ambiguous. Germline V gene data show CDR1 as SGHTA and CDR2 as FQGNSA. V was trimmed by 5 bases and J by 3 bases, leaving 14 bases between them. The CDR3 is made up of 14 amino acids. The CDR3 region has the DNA TGTGCCAGCAGCCCCGAATACTCCAGCTACGAGCAGTACTTC. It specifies CASSPEYSSYEQYF.

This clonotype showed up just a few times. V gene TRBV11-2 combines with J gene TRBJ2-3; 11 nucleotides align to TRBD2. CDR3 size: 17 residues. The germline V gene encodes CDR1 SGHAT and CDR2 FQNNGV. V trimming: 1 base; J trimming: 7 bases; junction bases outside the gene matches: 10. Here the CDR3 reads CASSLATGTSGRNTQYF. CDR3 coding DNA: TGTGCCAGCAGCTTAGCGACCGGGACTAGCGGAAGAAATACGCAGTATTTT.

The CDR3 spells CASSPFGGARDTQYF. For the CDR3, the DNA is TGTGCCAGCTCACCGTTTGGGGGGGCAAGGGATACGCAGTATTTT. The chain has TRBV18 and TRBJ2-3; perhaps TRBD2 as D (7 bases). Germline-derived CDR1 and CDR2 are KGHSH and LQKENI. The length of the CDR3 is 15 residues. V was pared by 3 bases and J by 6 bases, with 16 bases between. Combining the CDR3 with reference TRBV18 and TRBJ2-3 gives the whole variable domain NAGVMQNPRHLVRRRGQEARLRCSPMKGHSHVYWYRQLPEEGLKFMVYLQKENIIDESGMPKERFSAEFPKEGPSILRIQQVVRGDSAAYFCASSPFGGARDTQYFGPGTRLTVL.

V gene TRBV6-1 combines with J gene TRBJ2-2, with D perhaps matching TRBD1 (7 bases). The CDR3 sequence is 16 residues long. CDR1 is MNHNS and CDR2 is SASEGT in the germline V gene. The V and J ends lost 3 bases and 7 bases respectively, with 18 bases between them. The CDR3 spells CASSDGQAHGGGELFF. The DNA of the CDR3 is TGTGCCAGCAGTGACGGACAGGCCCACGGGGGCGGGGAGCTGTTTTTT.

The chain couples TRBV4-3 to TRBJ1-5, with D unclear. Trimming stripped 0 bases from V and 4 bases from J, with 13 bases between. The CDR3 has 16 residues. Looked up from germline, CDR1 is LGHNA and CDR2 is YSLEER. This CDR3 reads CASSQDLRPSNQPQHF. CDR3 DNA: TGCGCCAGCAGCCAAGATCTTAGGCCGAGTAATCAGCCCCAGCATTTT.

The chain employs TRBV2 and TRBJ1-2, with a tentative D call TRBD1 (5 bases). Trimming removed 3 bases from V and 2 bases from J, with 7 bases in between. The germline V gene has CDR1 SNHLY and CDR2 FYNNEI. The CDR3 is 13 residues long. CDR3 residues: CASSDQGNYGYTF. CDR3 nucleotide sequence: TGTGCCAGCAGTGACCAGGGAAACTATGGCTACACCTTC.

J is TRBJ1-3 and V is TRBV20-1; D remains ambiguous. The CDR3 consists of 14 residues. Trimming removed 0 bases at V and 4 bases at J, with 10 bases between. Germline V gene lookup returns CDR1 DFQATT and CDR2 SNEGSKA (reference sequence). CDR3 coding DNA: TGCAGTGCTAGAGATTCCGGGGAGGGAAACACCATATATTTT. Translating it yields CSARDSGEGNTIYF.

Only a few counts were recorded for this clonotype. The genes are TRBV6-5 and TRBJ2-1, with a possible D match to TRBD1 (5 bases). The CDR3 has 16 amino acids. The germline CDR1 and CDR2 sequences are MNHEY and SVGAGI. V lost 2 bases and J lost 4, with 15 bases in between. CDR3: CASSYRQGSGYNEQFF. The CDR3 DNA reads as TGTGCCAGCAGTTACCGCCAGGGTAGTGGGTACAATGAGCAGTTCTTC.

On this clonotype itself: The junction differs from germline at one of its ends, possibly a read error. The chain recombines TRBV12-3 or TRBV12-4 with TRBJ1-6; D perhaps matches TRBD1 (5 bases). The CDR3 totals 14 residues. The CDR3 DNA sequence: TGTGCCAGCAGTAGGGGTCCCTATAATTCACCCCCCCACTTT. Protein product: CASSRGPYNSPPHF.

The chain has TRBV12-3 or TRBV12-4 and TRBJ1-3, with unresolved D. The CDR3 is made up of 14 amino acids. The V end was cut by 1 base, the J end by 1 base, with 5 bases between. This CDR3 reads CASSLVVSGNTIYF. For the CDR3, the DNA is TGTGCCAGCAGTTTAGTAGTATCTGGAAACACCATATATTTT.

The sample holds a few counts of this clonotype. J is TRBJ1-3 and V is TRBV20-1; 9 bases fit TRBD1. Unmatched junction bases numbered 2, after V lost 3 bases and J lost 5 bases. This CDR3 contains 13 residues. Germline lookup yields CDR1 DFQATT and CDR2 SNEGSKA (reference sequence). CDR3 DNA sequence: TGCAGTGCTAGCGACAGGGGGAGAAACACCATATATTTT. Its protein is CSASDRGRNTIYF.

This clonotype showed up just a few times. The CDR3 DNA follows: TGTGCCTGGACAGGGGCGGAGGAAAAACTGTTTTTT. Translating gives CAWTGAEEKLFF. The rearrangement joins TRBV30 to TRBJ1-4, with a possible D match to TRBD1 (6 bases). This CDR3 spans 12 amino acids. Germline V gene sequence: CDR1 GTSNPN, CDR2 SVGIG (reference sequence). The ends were cut back, 4 bases at V and 8 bases at J, with 11 bases in the middle.

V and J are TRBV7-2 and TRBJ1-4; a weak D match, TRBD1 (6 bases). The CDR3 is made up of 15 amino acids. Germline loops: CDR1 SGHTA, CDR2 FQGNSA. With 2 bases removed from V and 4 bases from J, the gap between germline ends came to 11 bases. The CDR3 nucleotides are TGTGCCAGCAGCTTATCACAGGGCTATAATGAAAAACTGTTTTTT. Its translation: CASSLSQGYNEKLFF.

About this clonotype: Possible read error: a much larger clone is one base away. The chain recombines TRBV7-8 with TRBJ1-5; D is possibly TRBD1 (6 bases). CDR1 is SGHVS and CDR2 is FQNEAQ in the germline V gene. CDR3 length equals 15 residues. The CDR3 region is CASSLVGAVNQLQHF. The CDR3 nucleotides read TGTGCCAGCAGCTTAGTGGGGGCAGTTAATCAGCTCCAGCATTTT.

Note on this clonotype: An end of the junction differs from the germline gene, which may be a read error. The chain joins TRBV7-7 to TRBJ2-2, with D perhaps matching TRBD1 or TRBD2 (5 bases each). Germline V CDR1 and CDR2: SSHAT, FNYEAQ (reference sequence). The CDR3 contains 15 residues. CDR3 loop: CASSLAQGRAGELFF. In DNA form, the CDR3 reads TGTGCTAGCAGCTTAGCGCAGGGCCGGGCCGGGGAGCTGTTTTTT.

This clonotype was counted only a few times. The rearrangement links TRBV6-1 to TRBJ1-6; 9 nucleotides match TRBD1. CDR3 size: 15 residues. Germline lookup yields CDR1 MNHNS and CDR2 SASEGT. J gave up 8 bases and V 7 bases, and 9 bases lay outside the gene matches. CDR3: CASTLTGGKDSPLHF. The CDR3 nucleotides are TGTGCCAGCACCTTGACAGGGGGAAAGGATTCACCCCTCCACTTT.

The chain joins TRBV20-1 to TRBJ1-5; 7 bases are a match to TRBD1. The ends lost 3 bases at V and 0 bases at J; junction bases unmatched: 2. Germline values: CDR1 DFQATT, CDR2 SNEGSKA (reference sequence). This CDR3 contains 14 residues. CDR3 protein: CSASRQGSNQPQHF. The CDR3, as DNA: TGCAGTGCTAGTAGACAGGGTAGCAATCAGCCCCAGCATTTT.

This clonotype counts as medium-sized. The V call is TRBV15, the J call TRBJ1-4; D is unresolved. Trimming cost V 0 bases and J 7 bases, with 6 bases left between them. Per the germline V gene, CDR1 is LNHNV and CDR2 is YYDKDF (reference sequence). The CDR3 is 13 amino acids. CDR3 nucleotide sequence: TGTGCCACCAGCAGAGATAGGATTGAAAAACTGTTTTTT. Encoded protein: CATSRDRIEKLFF.

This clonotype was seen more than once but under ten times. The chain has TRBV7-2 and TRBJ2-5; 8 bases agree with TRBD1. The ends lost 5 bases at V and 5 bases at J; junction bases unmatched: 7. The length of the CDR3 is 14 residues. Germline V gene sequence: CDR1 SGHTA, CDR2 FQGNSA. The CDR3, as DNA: TGTGCCAGCAGCCCAGACAGGGGCAAGGAGACCCAGTACTTC. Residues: CASSPDRGKETQYF.

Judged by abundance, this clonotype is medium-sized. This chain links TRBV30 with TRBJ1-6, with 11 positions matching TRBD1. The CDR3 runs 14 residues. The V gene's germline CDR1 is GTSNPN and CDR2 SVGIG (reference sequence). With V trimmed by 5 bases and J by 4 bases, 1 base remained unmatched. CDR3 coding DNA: TGTGCCTGGGGGACAGGGGGTTATAATTCACCCCTCCACTTT. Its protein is CAWGTGGYNSPLHF. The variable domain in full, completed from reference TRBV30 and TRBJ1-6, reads SQTIHQWPATLVQPVGSPLSLECTVEGTSNPNLYWYRQAAGRGLQLLFYSVGIGQISSEVPQNLSASRPQDRQFILSSKKLLLSDSGFYLCAWGTGGYNSPLHFGNGTRLTVT.